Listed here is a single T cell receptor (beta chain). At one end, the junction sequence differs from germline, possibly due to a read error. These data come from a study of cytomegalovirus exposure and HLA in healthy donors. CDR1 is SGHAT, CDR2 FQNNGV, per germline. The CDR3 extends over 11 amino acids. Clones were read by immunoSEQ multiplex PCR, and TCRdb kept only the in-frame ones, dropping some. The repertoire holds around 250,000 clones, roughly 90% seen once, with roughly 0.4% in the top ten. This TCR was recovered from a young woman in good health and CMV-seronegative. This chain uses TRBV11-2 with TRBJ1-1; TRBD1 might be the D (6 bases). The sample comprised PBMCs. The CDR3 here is CASSSISNRVF. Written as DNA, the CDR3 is TGTGCCAGCAGCTCAATCTCAAACAGGGTATTT. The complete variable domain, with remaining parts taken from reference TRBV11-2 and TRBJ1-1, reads EAGVAQSPRYKIIEKRQSVAFWCNPISGHATLYWYQQILGQGPKLLIQFQNNGVVDDSQLPKDRFSAERLKGVDSTLKIQPAKLEDSAVYLCASSSISNRVFGQGTRLTVV.